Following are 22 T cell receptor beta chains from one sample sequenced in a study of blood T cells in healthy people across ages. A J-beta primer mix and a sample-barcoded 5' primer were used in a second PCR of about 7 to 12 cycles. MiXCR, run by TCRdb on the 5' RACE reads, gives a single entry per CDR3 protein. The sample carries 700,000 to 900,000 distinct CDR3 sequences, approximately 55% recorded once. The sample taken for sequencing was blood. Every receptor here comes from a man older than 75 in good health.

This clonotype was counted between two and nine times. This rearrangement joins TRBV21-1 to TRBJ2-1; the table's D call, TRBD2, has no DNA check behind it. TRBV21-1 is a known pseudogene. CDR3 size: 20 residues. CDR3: CASSKGGQTLAGGGYNEQFF. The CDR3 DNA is TGTGCCAGCAGCAAGGGGGGGCAAACGCTAGCGGGAGGTGGGTACAATGAGCAGTTCTTC.

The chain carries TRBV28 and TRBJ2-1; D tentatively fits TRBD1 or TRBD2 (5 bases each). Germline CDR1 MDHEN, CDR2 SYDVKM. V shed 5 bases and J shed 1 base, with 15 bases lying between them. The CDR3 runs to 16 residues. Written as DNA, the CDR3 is TGTGCCAGCAGTCCCCTCGGGACGCCGTCCTACAATGAGCAGTTCTTC. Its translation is CASSPLGTPSYNEQFF.

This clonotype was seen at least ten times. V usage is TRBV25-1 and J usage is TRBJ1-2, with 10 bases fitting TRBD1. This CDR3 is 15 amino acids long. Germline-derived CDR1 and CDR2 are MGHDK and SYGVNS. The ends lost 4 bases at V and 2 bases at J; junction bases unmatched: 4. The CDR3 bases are TGTGCCAGCAGTGGCCGGGACAGGGGAAACTATGGCTACACCTTC. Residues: CASSGRDRGNYGYTF.

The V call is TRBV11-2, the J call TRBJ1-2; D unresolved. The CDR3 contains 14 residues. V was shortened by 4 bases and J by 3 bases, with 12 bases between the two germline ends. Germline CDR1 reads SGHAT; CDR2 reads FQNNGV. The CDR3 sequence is CASSSPLGDYGYTF. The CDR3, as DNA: TGTGCCAGCAGCTCTCCCCTTGGAGACTATGGCTACACCTTC.

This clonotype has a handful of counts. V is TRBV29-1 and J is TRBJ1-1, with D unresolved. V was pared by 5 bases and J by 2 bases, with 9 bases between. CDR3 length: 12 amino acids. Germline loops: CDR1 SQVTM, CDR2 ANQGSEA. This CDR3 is CSVRRTNTEAFF. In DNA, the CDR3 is TGCAGCGTTAGACGGACTAACACTGAAGCTTTCTTT.

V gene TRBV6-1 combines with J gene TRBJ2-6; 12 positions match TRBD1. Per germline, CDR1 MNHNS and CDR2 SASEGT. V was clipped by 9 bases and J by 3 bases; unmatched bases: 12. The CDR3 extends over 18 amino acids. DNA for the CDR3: TGTGCCAGTTGGGGCACCGGGACAGGGGGCTTTGGGGCCAACGTCCTGACTTTC. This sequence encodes CASWGTGTGGFGANVLTF.

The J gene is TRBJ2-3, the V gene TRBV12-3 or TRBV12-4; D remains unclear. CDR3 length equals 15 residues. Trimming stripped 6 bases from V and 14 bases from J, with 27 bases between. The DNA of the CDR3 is TGTGCCAGCAGCCCCCGTTGGGGTTCGATCAGAGACGCGTATTTT. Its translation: CASSPRWGSIRDAYF.

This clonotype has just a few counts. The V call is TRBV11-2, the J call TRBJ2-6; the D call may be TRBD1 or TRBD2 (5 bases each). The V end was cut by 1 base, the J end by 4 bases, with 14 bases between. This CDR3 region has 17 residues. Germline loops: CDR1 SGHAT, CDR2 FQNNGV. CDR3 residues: CASSLAGAHSGANVLTF. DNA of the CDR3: TGTGCCAGCAGCTTAGCCGGGGCCCACAGCGGGGCCAACGTCCTGACTTTC.

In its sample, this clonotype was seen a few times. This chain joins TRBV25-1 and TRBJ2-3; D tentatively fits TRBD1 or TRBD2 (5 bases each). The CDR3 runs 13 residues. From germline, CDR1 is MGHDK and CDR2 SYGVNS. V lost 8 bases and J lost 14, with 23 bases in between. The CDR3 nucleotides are TGTGCCAGCGGATGGGGACGGCCCGAATACGCGTATTTT. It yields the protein CASGWGRPEYAYF.

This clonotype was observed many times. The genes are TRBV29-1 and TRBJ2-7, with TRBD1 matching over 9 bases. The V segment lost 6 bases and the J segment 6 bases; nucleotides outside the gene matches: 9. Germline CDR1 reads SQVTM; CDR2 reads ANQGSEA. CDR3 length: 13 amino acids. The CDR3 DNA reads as TGCAGCGTACAACCGGGACAGGGACCCGAGCAGTACTTC. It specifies CSVQPGQGPEQYF.

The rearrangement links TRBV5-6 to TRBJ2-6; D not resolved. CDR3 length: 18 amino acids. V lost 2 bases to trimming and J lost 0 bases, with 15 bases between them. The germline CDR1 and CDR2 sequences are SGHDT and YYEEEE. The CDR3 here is CASSFSSRVASGANVLTF. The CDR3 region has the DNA TGTGCCAGCAGCTTTAGTAGCCGGGTGGCCTCTGGGGCCAACGTCCTGACTTTC.

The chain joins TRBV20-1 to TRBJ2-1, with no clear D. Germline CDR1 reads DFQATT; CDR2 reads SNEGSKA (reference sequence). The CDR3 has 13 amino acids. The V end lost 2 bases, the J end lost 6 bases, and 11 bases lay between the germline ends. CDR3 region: CSARRRQSNEQFF. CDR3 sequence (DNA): TGCAGTGCTAGAAGGAGACAATCCAATGAGCAGTTCTTC.

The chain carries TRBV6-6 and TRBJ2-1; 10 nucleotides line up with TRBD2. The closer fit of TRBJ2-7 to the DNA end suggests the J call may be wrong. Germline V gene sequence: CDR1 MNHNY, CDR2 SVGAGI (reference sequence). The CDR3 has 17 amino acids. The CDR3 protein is CASSYPSGSGRYNEQYF. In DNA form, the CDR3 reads TGTGCCAGCAGTTACCCCTCCGGTAGCGGGAGGTACAATGAGCAGTACTTC.

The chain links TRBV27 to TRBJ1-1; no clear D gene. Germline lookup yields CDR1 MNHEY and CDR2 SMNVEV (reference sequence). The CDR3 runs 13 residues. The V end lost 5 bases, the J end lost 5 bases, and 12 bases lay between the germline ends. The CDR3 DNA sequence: TGTGCCAGCAGTCCCTTAAGCTTAACTGAAGCTTTCTTT. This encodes CASSPLSLTEAFF.

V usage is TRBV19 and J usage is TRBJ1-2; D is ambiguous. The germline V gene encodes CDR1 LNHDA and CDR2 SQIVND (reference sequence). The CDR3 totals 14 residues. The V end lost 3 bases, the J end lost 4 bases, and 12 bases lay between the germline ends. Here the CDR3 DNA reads TGTGCCAGTAGTATTGGGCAGCGGATCTATGGCTACACCTTC. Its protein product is CASSIGQRIYGYTF.

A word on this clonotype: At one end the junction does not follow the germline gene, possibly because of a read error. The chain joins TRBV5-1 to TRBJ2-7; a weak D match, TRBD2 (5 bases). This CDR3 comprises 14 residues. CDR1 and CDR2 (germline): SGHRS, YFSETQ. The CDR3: CTSSLVGSSYEQYF. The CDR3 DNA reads TGCACCAGCAGCTTGGTGGGGAGCTCCTACGAGCAGTACTTC.

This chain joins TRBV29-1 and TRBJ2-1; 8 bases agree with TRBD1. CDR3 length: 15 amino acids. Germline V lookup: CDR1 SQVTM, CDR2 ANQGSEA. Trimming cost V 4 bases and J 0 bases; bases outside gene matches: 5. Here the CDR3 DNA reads TGCAGCGTTGTCGACAGGGGCCTCTCCTACAATGAGCAGTTCTTC. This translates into CSVVDRGLSYNEQFF.

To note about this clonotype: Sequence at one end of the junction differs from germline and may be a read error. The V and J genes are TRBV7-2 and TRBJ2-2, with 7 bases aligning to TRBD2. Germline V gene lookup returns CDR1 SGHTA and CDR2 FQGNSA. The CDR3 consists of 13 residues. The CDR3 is CASSRLVSGGLFF. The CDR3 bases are TGTGCCAGCAGCCGACTAGTTTCGGGGGGGCTGTTTTTT.

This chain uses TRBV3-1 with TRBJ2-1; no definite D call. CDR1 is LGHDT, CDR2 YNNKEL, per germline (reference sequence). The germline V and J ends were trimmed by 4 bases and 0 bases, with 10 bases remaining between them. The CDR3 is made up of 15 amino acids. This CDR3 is CASSLRGNSYNEQFF. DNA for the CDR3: TGTGCCAGCAGCCTACGTGGGAACTCCTACAATGAGCAGTTCTTC.

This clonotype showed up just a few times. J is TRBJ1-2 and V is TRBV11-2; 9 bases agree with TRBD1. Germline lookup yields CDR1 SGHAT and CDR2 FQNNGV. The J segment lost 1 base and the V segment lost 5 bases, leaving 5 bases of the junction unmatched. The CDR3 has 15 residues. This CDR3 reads CASSRGQGINYGYTF. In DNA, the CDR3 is TGTGCCAGCAGCCGAGGACAGGGGATTAACTATGGCTACACCTTC.

The CDR3 reads CASSLAQARRAGANVLTF. In DNA, the CDR3 is TGTGCCAGCAGCTTAGCGCAGGCGCGTAGGGCGGGGGCCAACGTCCTGACTTTC. This chain uses TRBV7-6 with TRBJ2-6; D remains unclear. Trimming stripped 0 bases from V and 4 bases from J, with 16 bases between. Per germline, CDR1 SGHVS and CDR2 FNYEAQ. CDR3 length: 18 residues.

The CDR3 DNA sequence: TGTGCCAGCAGCTTAAAGGGGAAAGGCACTGAAGCTTTCTTT. It specifies CASSLKGKGTEAFF. This chain uses TRBV7-2 with TRBJ1-1, with D perhaps matching TRBD1 (5 bases). Germline-derived CDR1 and CDR2 are SGHTA and FQGNSA. The CDR3 spans 14 residues. The ends were cut back, 2 bases at V and 4 bases at J, with 11 bases in the middle.